Listed here is a single T cell receptor beta chain. The V gene lost 4 bases and the J gene lost 4 bases, with 15 bases spanning the gap. This CDR3 has 15 amino acids. Germline V gene lookup returns CDR1 WSHSY and CDR2 SAAADI. PCR amplification relied on 60 Vbeta primers (plus 13 Jbeta primers). Sequenced by immunoSEQ multiplex PCR; TCRdb stores in-frame clones only, minus some. Counted here are over 150,000 clones, about four fifths occurring once; the ten biggest clones make up 1%. The record originates from a study of cytomegalovirus exposure and HLA in healthy donors. Overall study context: Within an early data release were around 87 million unique TCRs drawn from HLA-typed donors.

The source material was PBMCs. The sequence was obtained from a woman between 50 and 59 years old in good health and CMV-seropositive. V usage is TRBV10-2 and J usage is TRBJ2-3; tentatively, D is TRBD2 (6 bases). CDR3 residues: CASSGRGLSSDTQYF. As DNA, the CDR3 is TGCGCCAGCAGTGGGAGGGGACTGAGCTCAGATACGCAGTATTTT.